The present T cell receptor beta chain was sequenced within a study of T cell repertoires in aging, cancer and after chemotherapy. As for the study in general: Donor ages fell into six groups from 30 or younger up to 70 or older. Paired samples before and after chemotherapy came from glioblastoma patients receiving temozolomide-based therapy.

A mixed TRB-A/B primer pool amplified rearranged TRB by multiplex touch-down PCR. TCRdb independently ran MiXCR on the multiplex PCR reads; one entry per CDR3 protein. The table has several hundred distinct CDR3 sequences, 25% to 35% seen once. General study findings and limits: Compared with age-matched healthy donors, untreated hematological or solid cancer patients showed higher blood TCR clonality. No conclusions about immunological memory after chemotherapy can be drawn from the repertoire data.

TCR beta rearrangements were amplified from peripheral blood genomic DNA. Regarding this clonotype: The antigen is unknown.

This TCR was sampled from a human donor with a solid tumor. The specimen was blood.

The CDR3 here is CASSLVPGLPNTGELFF. Written as DNA, the CDR3 is TGTGCCAGCAGTTTAGTGCCGGGACTACCAAACACCGGGGAGCTGTTTTTT. This chain joins TRBV27 and TRBJ2-2; 7 bases fit TRBD2. V dropped 2 bases and J dropped 2; count of bases not matched to a gene: 8. The germline V gene has CDR1 MNHEY and CDR2 SMNVEV (reference sequence). This CDR3 has 17 amino acids.